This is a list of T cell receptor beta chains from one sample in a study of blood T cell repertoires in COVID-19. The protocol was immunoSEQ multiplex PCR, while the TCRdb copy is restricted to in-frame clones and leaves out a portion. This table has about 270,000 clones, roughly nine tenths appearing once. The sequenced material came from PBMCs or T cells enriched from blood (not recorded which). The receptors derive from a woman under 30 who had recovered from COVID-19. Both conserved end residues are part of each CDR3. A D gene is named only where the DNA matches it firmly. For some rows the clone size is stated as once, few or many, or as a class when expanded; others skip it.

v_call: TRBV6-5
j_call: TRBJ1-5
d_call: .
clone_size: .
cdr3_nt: TGTGCCAGCAGGCGTAGGGAGGGGGGCAATCAGCCCCAGCATTTT
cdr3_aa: CASRRREGGNQPQHF

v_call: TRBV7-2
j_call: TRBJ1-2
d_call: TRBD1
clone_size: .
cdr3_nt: TGTGCCAGCAGCTTAGCTAGAGGAGACCGGGACAGGGGGCGAAGTGGCTACACCTTC
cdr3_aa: CASSLARGDRDRGRSGYTF

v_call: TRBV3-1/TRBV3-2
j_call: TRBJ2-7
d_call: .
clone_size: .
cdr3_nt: TGTGCCAGCAGCCCCTCCCCCCCAGGGGACTACTACGAGCAGTACTTC
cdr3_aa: CASSPSPPGDYYEQYF

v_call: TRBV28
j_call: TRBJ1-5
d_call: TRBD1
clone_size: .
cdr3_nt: TGTGCCAGCAAACAGGGGGGTCAGCCCCAGCATTTT
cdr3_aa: CASKQGGQPQHF

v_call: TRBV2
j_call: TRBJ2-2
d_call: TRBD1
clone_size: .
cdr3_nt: TGTGCCAGCACCGAAAGGGGGCCCGGGGAGCTGTTTTTT
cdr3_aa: CASTERGPGELFF

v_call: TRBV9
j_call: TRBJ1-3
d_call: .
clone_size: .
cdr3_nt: TGTGCCAGCAGCCCCCGGGACTTTAGCTCTGGAAACACCATATATTTT
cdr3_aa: CASSPRDFSSGNTIYF

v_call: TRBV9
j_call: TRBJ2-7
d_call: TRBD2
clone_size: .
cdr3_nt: TGTGCCAGCAGCGAAGGACTAGCGGGGAATGAATACGAGCAGTACTTC
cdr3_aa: CASSEGLAGNEYEQYF

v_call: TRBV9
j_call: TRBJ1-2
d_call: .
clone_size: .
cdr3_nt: TGTGCCAGCAGCCCCGAGGGGAGGTATGGCTACACCTTC
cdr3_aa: CASSPEGRYGYTF

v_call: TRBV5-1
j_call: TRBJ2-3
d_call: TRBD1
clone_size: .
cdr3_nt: TGCGCCAGCAGCTTTCAGGGGGCAGACACAGATACGCAGTATTTT
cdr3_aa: CASSFQGADTDTQYF

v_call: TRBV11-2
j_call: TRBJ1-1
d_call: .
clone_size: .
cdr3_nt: TGTGCCAGCAGCTTTGACAGACTCATGAACACTGAAGCTTTCTTT
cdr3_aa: CASSFDRLMNTEAFF

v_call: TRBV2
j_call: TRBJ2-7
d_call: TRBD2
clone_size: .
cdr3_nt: TGTGCCAGCAGTGATAGCGGGAGCTCCTACGAGCAGTACTTC
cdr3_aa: CASSDSGSSYEQYF

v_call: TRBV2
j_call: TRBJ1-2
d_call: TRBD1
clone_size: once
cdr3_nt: TGTGCCAGCAGAACCGGGACAGGGGTCGGCTACACCTTC
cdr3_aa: CASRTGTGVGYTF

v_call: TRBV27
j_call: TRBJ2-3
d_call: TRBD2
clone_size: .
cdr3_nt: TGTGCCAGCAGCACCCCTCCGGGACTAGCGGGGGCCAACAGGGCTACGCAGTATTTT
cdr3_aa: CASSTPPGLAGANRATQYF

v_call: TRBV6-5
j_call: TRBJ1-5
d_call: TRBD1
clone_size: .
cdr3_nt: TGTGCCAGCCGAGCTGACAGGGCCGGCAATCAGCCCCAGCATTTT
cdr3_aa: CASRADRAGNQPQHF

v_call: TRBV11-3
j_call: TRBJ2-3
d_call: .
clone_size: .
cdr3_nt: TGTGCCAGCAGCTTAGAAGGGGCAGGGTACACAGATACGCAGTATTTT
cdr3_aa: CASSLEGAGYTDTQYF

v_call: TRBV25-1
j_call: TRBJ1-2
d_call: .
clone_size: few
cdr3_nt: TGTGCCAGCAGTGAATATAACCAGGGCTATGGCTACACCTTC
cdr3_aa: CASSEYNQGYGYTF

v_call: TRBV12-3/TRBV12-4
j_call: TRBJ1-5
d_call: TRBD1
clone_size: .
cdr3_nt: TGTGCCAGCACCACAGGGGGAAATCAGCCCCAGCATTTT
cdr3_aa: CASTTGGNQPQHF

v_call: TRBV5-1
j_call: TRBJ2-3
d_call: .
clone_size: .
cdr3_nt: TGCGCCAGCAGCTACCGGGGTCCTCAGGATACGCAGTATTTT
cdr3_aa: CASSYRGPQDTQYF

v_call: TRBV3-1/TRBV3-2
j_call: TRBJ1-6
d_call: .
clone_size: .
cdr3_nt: TGTGCCAGCAGCCAAGATGGAGTTAGGAGCTCCTATAATTCACCCCTCCACTTT
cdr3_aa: CASSQDGVRSSYNSPLHF

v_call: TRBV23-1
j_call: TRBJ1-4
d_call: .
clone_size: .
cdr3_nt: TGCGCCTACCGCACAGCAGGGACTAATGAAAAACTGTTTTTT
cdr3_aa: CAYRTAGTNEKLFF

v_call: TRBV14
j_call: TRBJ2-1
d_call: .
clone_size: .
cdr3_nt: TGTGCCAGCAGCCAAGATCTCCTTGCCCTAGCCGAGCAGTTCTTC
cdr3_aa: CASSQDLLALAEQFF